One sample yielded the 8 T cell receptor beta chains listed below, sequenced in a study of T cell changes during pregnancy in multiple sclerosis. Repertoires were generated with immunoSEQ multiplex PCR, while TCRdb's copy carries only in-frame clones and drops some. The sample carries about 120,000 clones, about 94% recorded once. The sample was peripheral blood, taken before pregnancy. The receptors derive from a female donor with multiple sclerosis, enrolled in a pregnancy study.

This clone is a singleton in its sample. This chain uses TRBV7-3 with TRBJ2-7; TRBD1 agrees at 8 bases. CDR1 SGHTA and CDR2 FQGTGA come from the germline V gene. The V segment lost 0 bases and the J segment 3 bases; nucleotides outside the gene matches: 4. The CDR3 is 15 residues long. As DNA, the CDR3 is TGTGCCAGCAGCTTAACGGACGGACAGGGCTACGAGCAGTACTTC. Translation gives CASSLTDGQGYEQYF.

This clone was counted a single time. The chain combines TRBV10-3 with TRBJ1-4, with a possible D match to TRBD1 (6 bases). Germline CDR1 is ENHRY and CDR2 is SYGVKD. The V gene lost 5 bases and the J gene lost 8 bases, with 12 bases spanning the gap. This CDR3 has 13 amino acids. CDR3 DNA: TGTGCCATCAGTTTGGGACACGAAGAAAAACTGTTTTTT. It is translated as CAISLGHEEKLFF.

The chain recombines TRBV7-8 with TRBJ2-7; 7 bases are shared with TRBD2. V was clipped by 0 bases and J by 3 bases; unmatched bases: 5. This CDR3 region has 15 residues. Per the germline V gene, CDR1 is SGHVS and CDR2 is FQNEAQ. The CDR3, as DNA: TGTGCCAGCAGCTTAGCAGCGGGACGTCTCTACGAGCAGTACTTC. Amino acid sequence: CASSLAAGRLYEQYF.

DNA for the CDR3: TGTGCCATCAGTGAAGGAGGGAGCTCCTACAATGAGCAGTTCTTC. Encoded protein: CAISEGGSSYNEQFF. The chain joins TRBV10-3 to TRBJ2-1, with D possibly matching TRBD2 (6 bases). Germline-derived CDR1 and CDR2 are ENHRY and SYGVKD. V was pared by 3 bases and J by 0 bases, with 9 bases between. This CDR3 comprises 15 residues.

The genes are TRBV30 and TRBJ2-5, with a tentative D call TRBD2 (5 bases). Trimming left V 0 bases short and J 2 bases short, with 16 bases between. The CDR3 runs to 16 residues. The germline V gene has CDR1 GTSNPN and CDR2 SVGIG (reference sequence). The DNA for the CDR3 is TGTGCCTGGAGTGTGGTGGCTAGCCCTATACAAGAGACCCAGTACTTC. It yields the protein CAWSVVASPIQETQYF. The variable domain in full, with the rest retrieved from reference TRBV30 and TRBJ2-5, is SQTIHQWPATLVQPVGSPLSLECTVEGTSNPNLYWYRQAAGRGLQLLFYSVGIGQISSEVPQNLSASRPQDRQFILSSKKLLLSDSGFYLCAWSVVASPIQETQYFGPGTRLLVL.

This rearrangement joins TRBV7-6 to TRBJ2-1; TRBD2 aligns across 10 bases. The CDR3 length is 18 residues. J was trimmed by 1 base and V by 5 bases; bases with no gene match: 11. Germline values: CDR1 SGHVS, CDR2 FNYEAQ. The CDR3 region has the DNA TGTGCCAGCAGCCCCCGGAGGGGAGCGGGAGGGTCCTACAATGAGCAGTTCTTC. As protein: CASSPRRGAGGSYNEQFF.

The CDR3 sequence is CASSPNHRASGRKETQYF. The CDR3 DNA reads TGTGCCAGCAGCCCGAATCACAGGGCTAGCGGGAGGAAAGAGACCCAGTACTTC. The gene calls are TRBV7-7 and TRBJ2-5; 11 nucleotides agree with TRBD2. The V gene's germline CDR1 is SSHAT and CDR2 FNYEAQ (reference sequence). The CDR3 totals 18 residues. Unmatched junction bases numbered 14, after V lost 5 bases and J lost 3 bases.

The V and J genes are TRBV18 and TRBJ2-3, with 11 bases fitting TRBD2. J lost 6 bases, V lost 3 bases, and 11 bases had no gene match. The CDR3 is 17 amino acids. From germline, CDR1 is KGHSH and CDR2 LQKENI. The chain's CDR3 is CASSPPWVAGGKDTQYF. CDR3 nucleotide sequence: TGTGCCAGCTCACCCCCCTGGGTAGCGGGGGGGAAGGATACGCAGTATTTT.